Listed here are 26 T cell receptor beta chains from one sample, sequenced in a study of T-cell memory formation after mild COVID-19. TCRdb re-called the 5' RACE reads with MiXCR, one entry per CDR3 protein. The profile covers about 350,000 distinct CDR3 sequences, with over 13% appearing a single time and 22% taken by the ten largest. The sample consisted of PBMCs or a T cell subset sorted from them (not recorded which). These receptor sequences come from a man aged 18 to 29 who had mild COVID-19 (a few samples of this study predate the infection). Cell type and time point are not known.

The chain recombines TRBV4-2 with TRBJ2-5, with D perhaps matching TRBD2 (6 bases). The CDR3 spans 15 residues. The V end was cut by 4 bases, the J end by 2 bases, with 14 bases between. CDR1 is LGHNA and CDR2 is YNFKEQ in the germline V gene. The CDR3 reads CASSRGDSEQETQYF. The DNA for the CDR3 is TGTGCCAGCAGCCGAGGGGACTCCGAACAAGAGACCCAGTACTTC.

This rearrangement joins TRBV10-3 to TRBJ1-2; the D gene is possibly TRBD1 (5 bases). This CDR3 contains 13 residues. V lost 3 bases, J lost 6 bases, and 11 bases lay in between. Germline lookup yields CDR1 ENHRY and CDR2 SYGVKD. The CDR3 sequence: CAISESGGDGYTF. CDR3 bases: TGTGCCATCAGTGAATCGGGGGGAGATGGCTACACCTTC.

This clonotype was seen a few times. The J gene is TRBJ1-4, the V gene TRBV4-2; the D is unclear. The CDR3 has 15 amino acids. V was cut by 0 bases and J by 8 bases, with 13 bases left in between. Germline V gene lookup returns CDR1 LGHNA and CDR2 YNFKEQ. This CDR3 reads CASSQDGKSREKLFF. In nucleotides, the CDR3 is TGTGCCAGCAGCCAAGATGGAAAAAGCCGGGAAAAACTGTTTTTT.

At least ten counts were recorded for this clonotype. This chain connects TRBV6-5 to TRBJ1-2; D not certain. Trimming removed 3 bases at V and 0 bases at J, with 8 bases between. CDR1 is MNHEY, CDR2 SVGAGI, per germline. This CDR3 has 14 residues. The CDR3 spells CASSYSITNYGYTF. The CDR3, as DNA: TGTGCCAGCAGTTATTCGATTACTAACTATGGCTACACCTTC.

The sample holds a few counts of this clonotype. The chain carries TRBV7-8 and TRBJ1-2; D gene unclear. This CDR3 has 15 amino acids. Looked up from germline, CDR1 is SGHVS and CDR2 is FQNEAQ. V was cut by 0 bases and J by 8 bases, with 16 bases left in between. The CDR3 spells CASSLAAGVPEGYTF. Here the CDR3 DNA reads TGTGCCAGCAGCTTAGCGGCCGGGGTGCCGGAGGGCTACACCTTC. Complete variable domain (other parts from reference TRBV7-8 and TRBJ1-2): GAGVSQSPRYKVAKRGQDVALRCDPISGHVSLFWYQQALGQGPEFLTYFQNEAQLDKSGLPSDRFFAERPEGSVSTLKIQRTQQEDSAVYLCASSLAAGVPEGYTFGSGTRLTVV.

This clonotype occurred many times. The chain carries TRBV5-6 and TRBJ1-1, with no clear D. V lost 0 bases and J 1 base, leaving 13 bases between the germline ends. From germline, CDR1 is SGHDT and CDR2 YYEEEE. This CDR3 is built from 16 residues. CDR3 DNA: TGTGCCAGCAGCTTGGGCATCCAGGCAGGGAACACTGAAGCTTTCTTT. Translation gives CASSLGIQAGNTEAFF.

The V and J genes are TRBV7-3 and TRBJ2-7, with TRBD2 identical over 8 bases. Germline V CDR1 and CDR2: SGHTA, FQGTGA. The CDR3 covers 15 residues. The trim removed 5 bases at V and 6 bases at J, leaving 12 bases unmatched. The CDR3 reads CASSPGLADSLEQYF. The DNA of the CDR3 is TGTGCCAGCAGCCCTGGACTAGCAGATTCTCTCGAGCAGTACTTC.

This clonotype was counted only a few times. The chain carries TRBV6-2 or TRBV6-3 and TRBJ1-5, with 9 positions matching TRBD1. Germline CDR1 reads MNHEY; CDR2 reads SVGEGT. The CDR3 extends over 16 amino acids. With V trimmed by 5 bases and J by 5 bases, 10 bases remained unmatched. The CDR3 DNA follows: TGTGCCAGCAGTCCCCGGGACAGGGAAAGCGATCAGCCCCAGCATTTT. It translates to CASSPRDRESDQPQHF.

There are many counts of this clonotype. The V and J genes are TRBV15 and TRBJ2-1, with unresolved D. This CDR3 is built from 15 residues. Trimming removed 4 bases from V and 0 bases from J, with 10 bases in between. Germline-derived CDR1 and CDR2 are LNHNV and YYDKDF (reference sequence). CDR3 coding DNA: TGTGCCACCAGCAACCACACGAGCTCCTACAATGAGCAGTTCTTC. This gives the protein CATSNHTSSYNEQFF. The whole variable domain, remainder taken from reference TRBV15 and TRBJ2-1, is DAMVIQNPRYQVTQFGKPVTLSCSQTLNHNVMYWYQQKSSQAPKLLFHYYDKDFNNEADTPDNFQSRRPNTSFCFLDIRSPGLGDTAMYLCATSNHTSSYNEQFFGPGTRLTVL.

In this sample, this clonotype turned up many times. V is TRBV14 and J is TRBJ2-7, with a tentative D call TRBD1 (6 bases). CDR1 is SGHDN and CDR2 is FVKESK in the germline V gene. Deletions cut 1 base from V and 0 bases from J, with 10 bases between. This CDR3 is built from 15 residues. CDR3 in amino acids: CASSQVRDTSYEQYF. CDR3 nucleotides: TGTGCCAGCAGCCAAGTCCGGGACACCTCCTACGAGCAGTACTTC. Drawing the rest from reference TRBV14 and TRBJ2-7, the complete variable domain is EAGVTQFPSHSVIEKGQTVTLRCDPISGHDNLYWYRRVMGKEIKFLLHFVKESKQDESGMPNNRFLAERTGGTYSTLKVQPAELEDSGVYFCASSQVRDTSYEQYFGPGTRLTVT.

This chain uses TRBV10-3 with TRBJ1-1, with D possibly matching TRBD1 (5 bases). The germline V gene has CDR1 ENHRY and CDR2 SYGVKD. Deletions cut 6 bases from V and 7 bases from J, with 15 bases between. This CDR3 has 13 amino acids. Here the CDR3 reads CAISPGPGLEAFF. CDR3 nucleotides: TGTGCCATCAGCCCCGGACCGGGGCTTGAAGCTTTCTTT.

The chain carries TRBV12-3 or TRBV12-4 and TRBJ2-7; D is ambiguous. CDR3 length: 12 residues. V lost 7 bases, J lost 6 bases, and 13 bases lay in between. The DNA of the CDR3 is TGTGCCAGCAACAGAGTGTCGGGCGAGCAGTACTTC. Translation: CASNRVSGEQYF.

The sample holds a few counts of this clonotype. This chain joins TRBV4-1 and TRBJ2-1, with 8 bases identical to TRBD2. The V and J ends lost 0 bases and 4 bases, in that order; junction bases with no gene match: 8. CDR1 MGHRA and CDR2 YSYEKL come from the germline V gene. CDR3 length equals 17 residues. The DNA of the CDR3 is TGCGCCAGCAGCCAAGATCTAGGGCGGGGGGCTTACAATGAGCAGTTCTTC. Translation gives CASSQDLGRGAYNEQFF.

The V and J genes are TRBV14 and TRBJ1-2; no clear D gene. Germline V gives CDR1 SGHDN, CDR2 FVKESK. This CDR3 is built from 14 residues. V dropped 4 bases and J dropped 8 bases, with 17 bases sitting between them. The CDR3 sequence is CASSPSFGMGGYTF. The CDR3 nucleotides are TGTGCCAGCAGCCCAAGCTTTGGGATGGGAGGCTACACCTTC.

A few counts support this clonotype. The chain has TRBV6-2 or TRBV6-3 and TRBJ2-1; D not resolved. Germline V CDR1 and CDR2: MNHEY, SVGEGT. Between the trimmed V and J ends, which lost 4 bases and 5 bases, there was a span of 15 bases. The CDR3 extends over 15 amino acids. The DNA for the CDR3 is TGTGCCAGCAGTTCCGGCGGCCCCCCCCACAATGAGCAGTTCTTC. The encoded protein is CASSSGGPPHNEQFF.

The J gene is TRBJ1-3, the V gene TRBV7-9; 7 positions match TRBD1. Unmatched junction bases numbered 6, after V lost 5 bases and J lost 2 bases. The CDR3 consists of 15 residues. Germline CDR1 reads SEHNR; CDR2 reads FQNEAQ (reference sequence). Here the CDR3 DNA reads TGTGCCAGCAGCCGCTTCCAGGGGGCTGGAAACACCATATATTTT. Protein sequence: CASSRFQGAGNTIYF.

Only one count was recorded for this clonotype. V gene TRBV6-5 combines with J gene TRBJ2-7; D is possibly TRBD1 (6 bases). V lost 6 bases, J lost 2 bases, and 14 bases lay in between. The CDR3 has 14 residues. In germline, CDR1 is MNHEY, CDR2 SVGAGI. The DNA for the CDR3 is TGTGCCAGCAGCCCGACAGGAAGAACCTACGAGCAGTACTTC. This translates into CASSPTGRTYEQYF.

The rearrangement uses TRBV5-6 and TRBJ2-1, with D tentatively TRBD2 (5 bases). Germline V gene lookup returns CDR1 SGHDT and CDR2 YYEEEE. The CDR3 extends over 15 amino acids. Trimming took off 2 bases at V and 4 bases at J, with 13 bases between the two ends. CDR3 coding DNA: TGTGCCAGCAGCTTCGACTACAAAATGTACAATGAGCAGTTCTTC. Translation: CASSFDYKMYNEQFF.

The chain uses TRBV2 and TRBJ2-6; D unclear. The germline V and J ends were trimmed by 1 base and 0 bases, with 7 bases remaining between them. The germline gives CDR1 SNHLY, CDR2 FYNNEI. The CDR3 sequence is 16 residues long. CDR3 nucleotides: TGTGCCAGCAGTGAAGGGTGGGCCTCTGGGGCCAACGTCCTGACTTTC. Protein sequence: CASSEGWASGANVLTF.

This clonotype was counted only a few times. This sequence joins TRBV5-1 and TRBJ1-2; D perhaps matches TRBD1 (5 bases). This CDR3 contains 14 residues. V was cut by 0 bases and J by 3 bases, with 9 bases left in between. Germline CDR1 reads SGHRS; CDR2 reads YFSETQ. The CDR3 DNA sequence: TGCGCCAGCAGCTTGGGAGGGGTGGACTATGGCTACACCTTC. As protein: CASSLGGVDYGYTF. The full variable domain, rest sourced from reference TRBV5-1 and TRBJ1-2, is KAGVTQTPRYLIKTRGQQVTLSCSPISGHRSVSWYQQTPGQGLQFLFEYFSETQRNKGNFPGRFSGRQFSNSRSEMNVSTLELGDSALYLCASSLGGVDYGYTFGSGTRLTVV.

The chain carries TRBV7-2 and TRBJ2-1; D gene unclear. Germline CDR1 is SGHTA and CDR2 is FQGNSA. Trimming took off 1 base at V and 2 bases at J, with 9 bases between the two ends. This CDR3 has 15 residues. In DNA form, the CDR3 reads TGTGCCAGCAGCTTAGAAGCGATCCCCTACAATGAGCAGTTCTTC. Encoded protein: CASSLEAIPYNEQFF.

The sample holds many counts of this clonotype. This chain joins TRBV6-5 and TRBJ2-7, with D tentatively TRBD2 (5 bases). There are 15 residues in the CDR3. The germline gives CDR1 MNHEY, CDR2 SVGAGI. The V and J ends lost 0 bases and 2 bases respectively, with 11 bases between them. As DNA, the CDR3 is TGTGCCAGCAGTTACTCGAGGGCTGGGGCCTACGAGCAGTACTTC. Translating it yields CASSYSRAGAYEQYF.

The V gene is TRBV5-1, the J gene TRBJ1-2; D is perhaps TRBD1 (5 bases). This CDR3 comprises 15 residues. V lost 6 bases and J lost 3, with 18 bases in between. Germline CDR1 reads SGHRS; CDR2 reads YFSETQ. The CDR3 DNA reads as TGCGCCAGCACCGGGGGGGATCGAGTTGACTATGGCTACACCTTC. This codes for CASTGGDRVDYGYTF.

This rearrangement joins TRBV20-1 to TRBJ1-1; D unclear. Per the germline V gene, CDR1 is DFQATT and CDR2 is SNEGSKA (reference sequence). This CDR3 has 11 residues. V was trimmed by 4 bases and J by 10 bases, leaving 13 bases between them. The CDR3 spells CSATTTTRAFF. CDR3 sequence (DNA): TGCAGTGCTACCACAACCACACGAGCTTTCTTT.

This clonotype appeared a few times. This chain connects TRBV7-2 to TRBJ2-7; D might be TRBD1 (6 bases). Germline lookup yields CDR1 SGHTA and CDR2 FQGNSA. Trimming removed 4 bases from V and 3 bases from J, with 19 bases in between. This CDR3 spans 16 amino acids. The CDR3 sequence: CASSSSSPGTSYEQYF. The DNA of the CDR3 is TGTGCCAGCAGCTCATCTTCCCCCGGGACAAGCTACGAGCAGTACTTC.

V is TRBV3-1 and J is TRBJ1-2; D gene unclear. The CDR3 runs to 13 residues. The germline V gene has CDR1 LGHDT and CDR2 YNNKEL (reference sequence). Deletions cut 1 base from V and 7 bases from J, with 10 bases between. CDR3 sequence: CASSQVAQAGYTF. The DNA of the CDR3 is TGTGCCAGCAGCCAAGTCGCGCAGGCTGGCTACACCTTC.